The rows below give T cell receptor beta chains drawn from one sample of a study of tumor-infiltrating lymphocytes in primary liver carcinoma. Each CDR3 protein gets one entry after TCRdb re-called the multiplex PCR reads with MiXCR. This sample has around 99,000 distinct CDR3 sequences; around 70% occur once, and the top ten carry around 30%. Material: tumor-adjacent normal liver tissue. The receptor set was obtained from a man aged 40-49 years with primary liver carcinoma and hepatitis B virus infection. Both conserved end residues are part of each CDR3. Each record gives: clone size, J gene, V gene, D gene, CDR3 protein, CDR3 DNA. D genes are given only for firm matches. Clone size is stated in some rows and not others, as once, few, many or a class when expanded.

>NA|TRBJ2-1|TRBV7-9|TRBD2
CASSPGRAGVWDEHFF
TGTGCTAGCAGCCCGGGCAGGGCGGGAGTCTGGGATGAGCACTTCTTC
>few|TRBJ2-1|TRBV7-9|NA
CASNLILSSYNGQFF
TGTGCCAGCAATCTTATCTTGAGCTCCTACAATGGGCAGTTCTTC
>NA|TRBJ2-5|TRBV10-3|NA
CAISVSGQETLYF
TGTGCCATCAGTGTCAGCGGACAAGAGACCCTGTACTTC
>NA|TRBJ2-2|TRBV11-2|TRBD2
CASRFTYRKSGELFF
TGTGCCAGTAGATTTACGTACAGAAAGAGCGGGGAACTGTTTTTT
>NA|TRBJ1-2|TRBV29-1|NA
CSVTAGRTDGYTF
TGCAGCGTTACAGCAGGGAGGACGGATGGCTACACCTTC
>many|TRBJ2-1|TRBV6-1|TRBD2
CASRLAGGNEQFF
TGTGCCAGCAGGCTAGCGGGAGGAAATGAGCAGTTCTTC
>NA|TRBJ2-3|TRBV11-2|NA
CASSPHSTDMQYF
TGTGCCAGCAGCCCCCATAGCACAGATATGCAGTATTTT
>few|TRBJ2-1|TRBV5-1|NA
CASSEQQNEQFF
TGCGCCAGCAGCGAACAGCAAAATGAGCAGTTCTTC
>NA|TRBJ1-5|TRBV30|TRBD1
CTWSKITGEDQPQHF
TGTACCTGGAGTAAAATCACAGGGGAGGATCAGCCCCAGCATTTT
>many|TRBJ1-4|TRBV5-1|TRBD1
CASSVGQTHNEKLFF
TGCGCCAGCAGCGTGGGACAGACCCATAATGAAAAACTGTTTTTT
>NA|TRBJ2-2|TRBV11-1|NA
CANSLGLSGELFF
TGTGCCAACAGCTTAGGATTATCCGGGGAGCTGTTTTTT
>many|TRBJ2-3|TRBV13|NA
CASSLGQKYGGTQYF
TGTGCCAGCAGCTTGGGACAGAAGTACGGGGGTACGCAGTATTTT
>NA|TRBJ1-1|TRBV5-5|NA
CASSFEVNTESFF
TGTGCCAGCAGCTTCGAGGTGAACACTGAATCTTTCTTT
>NA|TRBJ1-1|TRBV10-3|NA
CAISGSVDTEAFF
TGTGCCATCAGTGGCTCAGTGGACACCGAAGCTTTCTTT
>NA|TRBJ1-5|TRBV6-6|NA
CASSYRHQQIDTQHF
TGTGCCAGCAGTTACAGACACCAGCAGATCGATACGCAGCATTTT